The rows below give T cell receptor beta chains drawn from one sample of a study of regulatory T cells in long-lasting Graves disease. MiXCR, applied by TCRdb to the multiplex PCR reads, yields one record per CDR3 protein. Here the sample spans about 470,000 distinct CDR3 sequences, around 21% being singletons. The sample in question was peripheral blood mononuclear cells (PBMCs), obtained when the disease was refractory, from a patient treated with antithyroid drugs. These TCRs come from a female donor with Graves disease. Each CDR3 is given with its conserved first and last residue. Fields, in order: clone size, V gene, D gene, J gene, CDR3 protein, CDR3 DNA. D genes are given only for firm matches. Clone size is given for some rows only: seen once, a few or many times, or a class if the clone is expanded.

clone_size: many
v_call: TRBV28
d_call: -
j_call: TRBJ1-2
cdr3_aa: CASSYDGYTF
cdr3_nt: TGTGCCAGCAGTTACGACGGCTACACCTTC

clone_size: -
v_call: TRBV14
d_call: -
j_call: TRBJ2-7
cdr3_aa: CASSQSQGNEQYF
cdr3_nt: TGTGCCAGCAGCCAAAGTCAGGGGAACGAGCAGTACTTC

clone_size: many
v_call: TRBV7-9
d_call: -
j_call: TRBJ1-2
cdr3_aa: CASSLPDGAAYGYTF
cdr3_nt: TGTGCCAGCAGCCTTCCCGACGGCGCCGCCTATGGCTACACCTTC

clone_size: many
v_call: TRBV2
d_call: TRBD2
j_call: TRBJ2-7
cdr3_aa: CASSPSAGVNYEQYF
cdr3_nt: TGTGCCAGCAGCCCATCGGCGGGAGTTAACTACGAGCAGTACTTC

clone_size: -
v_call: TRBV12-3/TRBV12-4
d_call: -
j_call: TRBJ2-1
cdr3_aa: CASSLAGTGYNEQFF
cdr3_nt: TGTGCCAGCAGTTTAGCCGGGACCGGATACAATGAGCAGTTCTTC

clone_size: few
v_call: TRBV19
d_call: -
j_call: TRBJ1-1
cdr3_aa: CASSPSIAGNTEAFF
cdr3_nt: TGTGCCAGTAGTCCATCGATTGCCGGGAACACTGAAGCTTTCTTT

clone_size: many
v_call: TRBV20-1
d_call: -
j_call: TRBJ2-5
cdr3_aa: CSATPRETQYF
cdr3_nt: TGCAGTGCTACCCCCAGGGAGACCCAGTACTTC

clone_size: few
v_call: TRBV29-1
d_call: TRBD2
j_call: TRBJ2-7
cdr3_aa: CSVGAGGPYEQYF
cdr3_nt: TGCAGCGTCGGAGCGGGAGGGCCCTACGAGCAGTACTTC

clone_size: -
v_call: TRBV28
d_call: TRBD1
j_call: TRBJ2-7
cdr3_aa: CASSWNQGAAVEQYF
cdr3_nt: TGTGCCAGCAGCTGGAACCAGGGGGCGGCGGTCGAGCAGTACTTC

clone_size: many
v_call: TRBV28
d_call: -
j_call: TRBJ1-5
cdr3_aa: CASSLRGNNQPQHF
cdr3_nt: TGTGCCAGCAGTTTGAGGGGGAACAATCAGCCCCAGCATTTT

clone_size: many
v_call: TRBV7-2
d_call: -
j_call: TRBJ1-5
cdr3_aa: CASSSNWLGGAIVNNQPQHF
cdr3_nt: TGTGCCAGCAGCTCAAACTGGCTTGGGGGCGCCATTGTTAACAATCAGCCCCAGCATTTT